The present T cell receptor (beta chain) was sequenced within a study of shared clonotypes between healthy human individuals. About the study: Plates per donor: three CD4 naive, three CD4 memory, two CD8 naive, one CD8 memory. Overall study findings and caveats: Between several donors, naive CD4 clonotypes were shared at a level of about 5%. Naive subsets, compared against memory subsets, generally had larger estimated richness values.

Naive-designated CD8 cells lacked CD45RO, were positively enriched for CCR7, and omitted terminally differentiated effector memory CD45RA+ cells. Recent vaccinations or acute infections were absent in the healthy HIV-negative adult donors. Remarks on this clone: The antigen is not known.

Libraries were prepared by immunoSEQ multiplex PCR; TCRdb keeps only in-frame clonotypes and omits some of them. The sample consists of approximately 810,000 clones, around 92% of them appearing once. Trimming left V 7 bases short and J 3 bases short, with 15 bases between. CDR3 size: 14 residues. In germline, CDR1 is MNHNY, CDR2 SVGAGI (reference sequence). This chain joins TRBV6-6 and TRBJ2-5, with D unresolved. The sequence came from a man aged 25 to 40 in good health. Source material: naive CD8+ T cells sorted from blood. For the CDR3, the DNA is TGTGCCAGCACCGAACGGCCCTTTAAAGAGACCCAGTACTTC. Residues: CASTERPFKETQYF.